This T cell receptor (beta chain) originates from a study of neurological immune-mediated disorders. General study findings and limits: While HTLV-1-associated myelopathy showed the greatest TCR clonal expansion, multiple sclerosis showed the least, falling below healthy controls.

The study built sorted libraries from fewer than 1.3 million CD4+ or CD8+ T cells. From the 5' RACE reads, TCRdb called clonotypes with MiXCR, one entry per CDR3 protein. This sample has about 38,000 distinct CDR3 sequences, with 7.2% found just once. Trimming left V 3 bases short and J 4 bases short, with 7 bases between. Germline V gives CDR1 KGHSH, CDR2 LQKENI. The CDR3 extends over 12 amino acids. In its sample, this clonotype was seen many times. Its antigen is undetermined. J is TRBJ2-7 and V is TRBV18, with D maybe TRBD2 (5 bases). This clonotype originated in a man aged 45-65 years in good health. Sequencing was performed on CD4+ T cells from blood. CDR3 DNA sequence: TGTGCCAGCTCACCCGAGGGTTACGAGCAGTACTTC. It yields the protein CASSPEGYEQYF.